The present T cell receptor beta chain was sequenced within a study of blood T cells in healthy people across ages. Study at large: When template switching was applied, about one barcoded beta molecule was captured per two T cells.

This CDR3 has 16 amino acids. V was trimmed by 0 bases and J by 0 bases, leaving 9 bases between them. Germline CDR1 reads SGHVS; CDR2 reads FQNEAQ. Combining a sample-barcoded 5' primer with a J-beta primer mix, a second PCR ran for about 7 to 12 cycles. Researchers report that a template-switch adaptor with 12 random nucleotides tagged each cDNA molecule. TCRdb reprocessed the 5' RACE reads with MiXCR, giving one entry per CDR3 protein. The sample lists about 680,000 distinct CDR3 sequences; approximately 49% were seen once. This clonotype was observed a handful of times. Every donor gave 8.5 to 10 milliliters of peripheral blood.

This clonotype was obtained from a woman aged 55-69 years in good health. Sample: blood. The chain combines TRBV7-8 with TRBJ2-1; D is uncertain. In DNA, the CDR3 is TGTGCCAGCAGCTTAGCTTACTTGCGCTCCTACAATGAGCAGTTCTTC. Amino acid sequence: CASSLAYLRSYNEQFF. The variable domain in full, with the rest retrieved from reference TRBV7-8 and TRBJ2-1, is GAGVSQSPRYKVAKRGQDVALRCDPISGHVSLFWYQQALGQGPEFLTYFQNEAQLDKSGLPSDRFFAERPEGSVSTLKIQRTQQEDSAVYLCASSLAYLRSYNEQFFGPGTRLTVL.